The T cell receptor (beta chain) under discussion was sequenced for a study of CD8+CD57+ T cells in acquired aplastic anemia. Germline assignment: CDR1 SGDLS and CDR2 YYNGEE. The CDR3 is made up of 19 amino acids. The V segment lost 3 bases and the J segment 3 bases; nucleotides outside the gene matches: 8. The template used for profiling TCR beta VDJ and CDR3 was genomic DNA. MiXCR was run by TCRdb on the reads, yielding one entry per CDR3 protein. The sample shows about 110,000 distinct CDR3 sequences, approximately 48% of them seen only once. This clonotype has only a few counts. V is TRBV9 and J is TRBJ2-6; 14 positions agree with TRBD2. Sequenced input: sorted CD4+, CD8+, or CD8+CD57+ T cells (not recorded which) from PBMCs. The receptor was derived from a human donor in good health, serving as a control. The chain's CDR3 is CASSAPGLAGAYGANVLTF. The CDR3 region has the DNA TGTGCCAGCAGCGCACCGGGACTAGCGGGGGCTTATGGGGCCAACGTCCTGACTTTC.